This entry is about one TCR beta chain. Compared with germline, one end of the junction differs, possibly owing to a read error. The CDR3 extends over 12 amino acids. Germline CDR1 GTSNPN, CDR2 SVGIG (reference sequence). Original handling: Reference gene primer amplification yielded estimated nucleated cell counts. Sequencing was performed with immunoSEQ multiplex PCR; in TCRdb, only in-frame clones are kept and a portion is missing. That table supplies the V and J calls and clone size; D and trimming were determined from the DNA. The table shows more than 15,000 clones, with 91% occurring only once. This specimen comes from a study of blood T cell repertoires in COVID-19. The overall study: Samples representing acute and convalescent COVID-19 were sourced from the United States, Italy and Spain. PBMCs, B-cell-depleted T cells, or T cells provided the cDNA or gDNA that made up the material.

The sequenced material came from peripheral blood. The receptor comes from a human donor in a cohort sampled during active COVID-19. This chain uses TRBV30 with TRBJ1-2; D unclear. The CDR3 sequence is CAWSSPPGILHF. In DNA, the CDR3 is TGTGCCTGGAGTTCCCCACCCGGGATCCTTCACTTC.